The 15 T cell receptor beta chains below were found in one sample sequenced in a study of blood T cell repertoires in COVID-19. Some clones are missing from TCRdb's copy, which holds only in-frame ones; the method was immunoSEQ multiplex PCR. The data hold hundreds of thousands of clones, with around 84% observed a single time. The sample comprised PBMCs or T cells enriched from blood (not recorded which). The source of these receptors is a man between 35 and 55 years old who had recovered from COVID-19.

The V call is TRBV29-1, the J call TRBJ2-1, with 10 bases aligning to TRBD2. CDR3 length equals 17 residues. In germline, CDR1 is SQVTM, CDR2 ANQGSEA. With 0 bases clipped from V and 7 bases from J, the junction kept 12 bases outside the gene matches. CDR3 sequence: CSVEDSVASGSLNEQFF. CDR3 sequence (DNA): TGCAGCGTTGAAGACTCGGTGGCTAGCGGGAGTCTAAATGAGCAGTTCTTC.

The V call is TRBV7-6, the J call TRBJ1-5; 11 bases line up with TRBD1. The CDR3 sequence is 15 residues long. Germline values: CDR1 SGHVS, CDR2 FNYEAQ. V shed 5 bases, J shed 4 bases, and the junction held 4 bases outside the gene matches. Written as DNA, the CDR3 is TGTGCCAGCAGCCCGTGGGACAGGGGGAATCAGCCCCAGCATTTT. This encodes CASSPWDRGNQPQHF.

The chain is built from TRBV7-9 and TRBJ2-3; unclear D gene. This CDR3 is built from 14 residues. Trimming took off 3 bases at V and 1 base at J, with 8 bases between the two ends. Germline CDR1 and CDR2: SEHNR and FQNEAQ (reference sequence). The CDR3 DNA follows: TGTGCCAGCAGCTTGGGCCGAGGCACAGATACGCAGTATTTT. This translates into CASSLGRGTDTQYF.

Here the CDR3 reads CATGGGATNEKLFF. Here the CDR3 DNA reads TGTGCCACCGGCGGGGGCGCAACTAATGAAAAACTGTTTTTT. The V and J genes are TRBV28 and TRBJ1-4; perhaps TRBD1 as D (6 bases). The V gene's germline CDR1 is MDHEN and CDR2 SYDVKM. V lost 10 bases to trimming and J lost 0 bases, with 12 bases between them. The CDR3 has 14 amino acids.

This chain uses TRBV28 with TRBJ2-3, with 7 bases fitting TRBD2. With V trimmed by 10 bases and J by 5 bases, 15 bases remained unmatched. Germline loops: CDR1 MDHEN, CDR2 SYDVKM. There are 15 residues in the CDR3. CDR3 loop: CATLPRREMEDTQYF. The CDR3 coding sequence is TGTGCCACCTTACCGCGGCGGGAGATGGAAGATACGCAGTATTTT. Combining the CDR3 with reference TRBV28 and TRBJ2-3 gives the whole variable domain DVKVTQSSRYLVKRTGEKVFLECVQDMDHENMFWYRQDPGLGLRLIYFSYDVKMKEKGDIPEGYSVSREKKERFSLILESASTNQTSMYLCATLPRREMEDTQYFGPGTRLTVL.

The CDR3 region is CASSVVALAGTDTQYF. CDR3 sequence (DNA): TGTGCCAGCAGCGTAGTGGCTCTGGCGGGGACAGATACGCAGTATTTT. The chain has TRBV9 and TRBJ2-3, with a tentative D call TRBD2 (6 bases). Germline-derived CDR1 and CDR2 are SGDLS and YYNGEE. Trimming shortened V by 0 bases and J by 3 bases, and 14 bases separated the two germline ends. This CDR3 is 16 amino acids long.

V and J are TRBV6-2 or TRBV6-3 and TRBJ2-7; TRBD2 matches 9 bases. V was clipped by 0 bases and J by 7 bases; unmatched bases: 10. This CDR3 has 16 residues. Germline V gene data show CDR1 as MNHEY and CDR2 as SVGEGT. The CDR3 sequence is CASSYSFLAGVREQYF. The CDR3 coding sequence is TGTGCCAGCAGTTACTCGTTCTTAGCGGGAGTCCGGGAGCAGTACTTC.

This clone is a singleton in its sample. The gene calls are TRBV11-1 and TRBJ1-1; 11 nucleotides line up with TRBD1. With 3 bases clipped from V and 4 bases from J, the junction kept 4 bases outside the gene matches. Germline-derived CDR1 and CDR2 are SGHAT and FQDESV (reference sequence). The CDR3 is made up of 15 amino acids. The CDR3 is CASSFRGTGGTEAFF. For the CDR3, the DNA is TGTGCCAGCAGCTTCCGGGGGACAGGGGGCACTGAAGCTTTCTTT.

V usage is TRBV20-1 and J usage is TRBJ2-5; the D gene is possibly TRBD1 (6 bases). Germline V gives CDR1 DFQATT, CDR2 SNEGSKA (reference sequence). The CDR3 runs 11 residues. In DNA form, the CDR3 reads TGCAGCAGGGGCCCGCAAGAGACCCAGTACTTC. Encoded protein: CSRGPQETQYF.

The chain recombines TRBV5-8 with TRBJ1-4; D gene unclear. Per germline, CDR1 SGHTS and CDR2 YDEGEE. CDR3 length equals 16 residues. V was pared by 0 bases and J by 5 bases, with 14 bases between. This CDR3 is CASSLVSGNGNEKLFF. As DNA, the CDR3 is TGTGCCAGCAGCTTGGTTTCGGGGAATGGGAATGAAAAACTGTTTTTT.

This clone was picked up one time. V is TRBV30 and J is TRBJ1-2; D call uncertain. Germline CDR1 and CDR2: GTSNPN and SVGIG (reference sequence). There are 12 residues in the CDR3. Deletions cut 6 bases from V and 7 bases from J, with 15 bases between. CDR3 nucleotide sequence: TGTGCCTGCCCTAGCGGGGTGGGTGGCTACACCTTC. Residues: CACPSGVGGYTF.

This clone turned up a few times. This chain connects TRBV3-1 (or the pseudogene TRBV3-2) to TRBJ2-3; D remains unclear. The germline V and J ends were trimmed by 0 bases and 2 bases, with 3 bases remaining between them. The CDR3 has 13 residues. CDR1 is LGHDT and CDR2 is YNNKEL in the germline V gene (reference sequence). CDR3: CASSQDLTDTQYF. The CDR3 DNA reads TGTGCCAGCAGCCAAGACCTCACAGATACGCAGTATTTT.

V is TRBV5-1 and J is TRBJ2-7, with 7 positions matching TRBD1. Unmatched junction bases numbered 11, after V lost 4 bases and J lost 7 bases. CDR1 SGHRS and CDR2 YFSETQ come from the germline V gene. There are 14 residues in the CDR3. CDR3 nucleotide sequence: TGCGCCAGCAGCAAGACAGGGCCCTCCTGGGAGCAGTACTTC. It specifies CASSKTGPSWEQYF. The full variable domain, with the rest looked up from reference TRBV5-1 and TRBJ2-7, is KAGVTQTPRYLIKTRGQQVTLSCSPISGHRSVSWYQQTPGQGLQFLFEYFSETQRNKGNFPGRFSGRQFSNSRSEMNVSTLELGDSALYLCASSKTGPSWEQYFGPGTRLTVT.

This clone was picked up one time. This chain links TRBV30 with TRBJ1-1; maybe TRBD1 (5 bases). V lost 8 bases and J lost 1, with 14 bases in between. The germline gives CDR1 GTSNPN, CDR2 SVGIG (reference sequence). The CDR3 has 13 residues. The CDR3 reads CAGARGGNTEAFF. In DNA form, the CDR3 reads TGTGCCGGCGCACGGGGGGGGAACACTGAAGCTTTCTTT. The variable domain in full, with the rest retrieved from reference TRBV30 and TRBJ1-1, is SQTIHQWPATLVQPVGSPLSLECTVEGTSNPNLYWYRQAAGRGLQLLFYSVGIGQISSEVPQNLSASRPQDRQFILSSKKLLLSDSGFYLCAGARGGNTEAFFGQGTRLTVV.

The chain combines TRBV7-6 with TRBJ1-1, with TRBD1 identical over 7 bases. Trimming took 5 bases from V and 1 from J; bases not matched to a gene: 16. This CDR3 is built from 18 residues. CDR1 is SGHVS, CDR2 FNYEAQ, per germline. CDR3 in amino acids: CASSPGDSLRRKNTEAFF. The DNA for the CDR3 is TGTGCCAGCAGCCCCGGGGACAGCCTCCGGCGAAAGAACACTGAAGCTTTCTTT.